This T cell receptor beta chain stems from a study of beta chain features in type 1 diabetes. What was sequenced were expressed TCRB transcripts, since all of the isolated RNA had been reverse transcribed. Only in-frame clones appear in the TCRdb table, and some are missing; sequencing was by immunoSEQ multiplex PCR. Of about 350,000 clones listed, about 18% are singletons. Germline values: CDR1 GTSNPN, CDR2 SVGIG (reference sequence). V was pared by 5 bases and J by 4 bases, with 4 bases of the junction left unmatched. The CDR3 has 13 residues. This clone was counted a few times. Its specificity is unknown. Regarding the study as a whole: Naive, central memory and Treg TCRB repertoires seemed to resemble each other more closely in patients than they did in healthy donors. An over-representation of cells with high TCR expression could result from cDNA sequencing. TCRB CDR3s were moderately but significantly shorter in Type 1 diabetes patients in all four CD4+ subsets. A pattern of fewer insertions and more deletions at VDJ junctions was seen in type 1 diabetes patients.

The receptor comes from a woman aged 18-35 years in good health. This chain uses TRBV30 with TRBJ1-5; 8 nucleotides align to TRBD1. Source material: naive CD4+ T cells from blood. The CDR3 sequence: CAWGQGKNQPQHF. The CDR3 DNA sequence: TGTGCCTGGGGACAGGGCAAAAATCAGCCCCAGCATTTT.